Below, one TCR beta chain is given with its context. The antigen is undetermined. V shed 6 bases and J shed 1 base, with 12 bases lying between them. This CDR3 region has 14 residues. The TCR beta cDNA libraries carried unique molecular identifiers. TCRdb re-derived calls from the PCR reads in MiXCR, one entry per CDR3 protein. The sample yields roughly 600,000 distinct CDR3 sequences, around 44% seen once. The sample is drawn from a study of post-analysis software for immune sequencing data. Study details: Relapsing-remitting, secondary progressive and progressive-relapsing multiple sclerosis were all included among the disease courses.

Findings and caveats of the study: Comparison of patients with controls showed five TRBV segments more frequent in patients, TRBV5-6, TRBV5-1 and TRBV20-1 among them. Under the F measure, samples that were prepared in one batch clustered strongly together.

This rearrangement joins TRBV12-3 or TRBV12-4 to TRBJ1-1; D possibly corresponds to TRBD1 (6 bases). Material: blood. The clonotype was recovered from a girl aged 10 to 17 with multiple sclerosis. The CDR3 sequence: CASRLGHQNTEAFF. The CDR3 coding sequence is TGTGCCAGCAGATTGGGACATCAGAACACTGAAGCTTTCTTT.